This T cell receptor beta chain is from a study of vaccination and CD4 T cells after COVID-19. The sample's treatment: roughly 10-day PBMC culture with coronavirus spike peptide pools or control peptides (ViraFEST assay). Of note for this clonotype: Its antigen is undetermined.

In germline, CDR1 is LNHDA, CDR2 SQIVND (reference sequence). Trimming pared 2 bases from V and 3 bases from J, leaving 8 bases between. The CDR3 sequence is 14 residues long. Cultured CD4+ T-cell DNA underwent Oncomine TCR Beta short-read sequencing. From the PCR reads, TCRdb called clonotypes with MiXCR, one entry per CDR3 protein. This table has some 13,000 distinct CDR3 sequences, under 35% appearing once. V and J are TRBV19 and TRBJ1-5; a weak D match, TRBD1 (5 bases). The origin of this receptor is a human donor who had recovered from COVID-19. Sequencing was performed on CD4+ T cells from blood, cultured in vitro, taken after SARS-CoV-2 vaccination. The CDR3: CASSIRGLNQPQHF. The DNA of the CDR3 is TGTGCCAGTAGTATACGGGGCCTCAATCAGCCCCAGCATTTT. Full variable domain (outside the CDR3, taken from reference TRBV19 and TRBJ1-5): DGGITQSPKYLFRKEGQNVTLSCEQNLNHDAMYWYRQDPGQGLRLIYYSQIVNDFQKGDIAEGYSVSREKKESFPLTVTSAQKNPTAFYLCASSIRGLNQPQHFGDGTRLSIL.